The 8 T cell receptor beta chains below were found in one sample sequenced in a study of T cell repertoires in cytomegalovirus infection. Via MiXCR, TCRdb re-called the reads, giving one row per CDR3 protein. The sample has 400,000 or so distinct CDR3 sequences; about a sixth are singletons. What was sequenced was PBMCs. These receptors were taken from a human donor in good health (CMV status not recorded). Some clones in this sample may be carry-over from other donors' samples.

The chain employs TRBV6-1 and TRBJ2-1, with D uncertain. Trimming took off 5 bases at V and 5 bases at J, with 16 bases between the two ends. CDR1 MNHNS and CDR2 SASEGT come from the germline V gene. CDR3 size: 15 residues. The CDR3 loop reads CASSYQEYYDNEQFF. Written as DNA, the CDR3 is TGTGCCAGCAGTTATCAAGAGTACTACGACAATGAGCAGTTCTTC.

This clonotype was seen a few times. The gene calls are TRBV20-1 and TRBJ1-2, with TRBD1 matching 10 bases. The germline gives CDR1 DFQATT, CDR2 SNEGSKA (reference sequence). The CDR3 totals 13 residues. J lost 7 bases, V lost 3 bases, and 5 bases had no gene match. The CDR3 nucleotides are TGCAGTGCTAGTCTGACAGGGGGCCTTGGCTACACCTTC. It is translated as CSASLTGGLGYTF.

V is TRBV2 and J is TRBJ1-1; D is perhaps TRBD1 (5 bases). Germline assignment: CDR1 SNHLY and CDR2 FYNNEI. The CDR3 extends over 14 amino acids. V lost 6 bases and J lost 5, with 16 bases in between. CDR3 sequence: CASRTGPMRTEAFF. CDR3 DNA sequence: TGTGCCAGCAGGACGGGGCCGATGCGGACTGAAGCTTTCTTT.

J is TRBJ1-1 and V is TRBV6-8; 10 positions agree with TRBD1. CDR3 length: 13 residues. The germline V gene has CDR1 MNHGY and CDR2 SAAAGT. Trimming removed 10 bases from V and 11 bases from J; junction bases left unmatched: 13. The CDR3 reads CANSVRQGAKAFF. The CDR3 bases are TGTGCCAACAGCGTTCGACAGGGGGCGAAGGCTTTCTTT.

In its sample, this clonotype was seen a few times. The genes are TRBV7-2 and TRBJ1-2; possibly TRBD1 for D (6 bases). Germline V gene data show CDR1 as SGHTA and CDR2 as FQGNSA. The CDR3 is 15 residues long. V was shortened by 3 bases and J by 3 bases, with 14 bases between the two germline ends. CDR3 sequence (DNA): TGTGCCAGCAGCTTGGGGGCGGGGGCGTACTATGGCTACACCTTC. Translated, it gives CASSLGAGAYYGYTF.

A few counts support this clonotype. CDR3 residues: CASSPGPGAEKLFF. The CDR3 DNA follows: TGTGCCAGCAGTCCGGGGCCTGGAGCCGAAAAACTGTTTTTT. The rearrangement uses TRBV14 and TRBJ1-4; D possibly corresponds to TRBD1 (5 bases). V was clipped by 6 bases and J by 8 bases, with 16 bases between them. Germline assignment: CDR1 SGHDN and CDR2 FVKESK. There are 14 residues in the CDR3.

This clonotype was found a few times. This rearrangement joins TRBV7-9 to TRBJ1-3; D gene ambiguous. The CDR3 has 17 residues. The V gene's germline CDR1 is SEHNR and CDR2 FQNEAQ (reference sequence). V was pared by 5 bases and J by 2 bases, with 19 bases between. As DNA, the CDR3 is TGTGCCAGCAGCCCTCGGGAGGGAAAAGAAGCTGGAAACACCATATATTTT. Protein: CASSPREGKEAGNTIYF.

In its sample, this clonotype was seen a few times. This chain's CDR3 is CASSLELAGRQYF. The DNA for the CDR3 is TGTGCCAGCAGCTTAGAGCTAGCGGGAAGGCAGTATTTT. The rearrangement uses TRBV7-2 and TRBJ2-3; TRBD2 agrees at 9 bases. The ends lost 1 base at V and 11 bases at J; junction bases unmatched: 4. Germline CDR1 reads SGHTA; CDR2 reads FQGNSA. CDR3 size: 13 residues.